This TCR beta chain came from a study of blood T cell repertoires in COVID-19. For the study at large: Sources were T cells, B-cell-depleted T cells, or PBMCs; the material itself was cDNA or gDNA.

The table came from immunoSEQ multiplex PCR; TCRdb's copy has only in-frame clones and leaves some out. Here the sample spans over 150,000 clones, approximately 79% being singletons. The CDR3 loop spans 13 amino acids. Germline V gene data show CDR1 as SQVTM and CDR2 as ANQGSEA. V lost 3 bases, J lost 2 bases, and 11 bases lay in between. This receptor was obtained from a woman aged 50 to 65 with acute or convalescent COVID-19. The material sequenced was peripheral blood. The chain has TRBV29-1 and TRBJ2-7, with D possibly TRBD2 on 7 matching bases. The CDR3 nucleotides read TGCAGCGTTGATGGGGGGGCGACCTACGAGCAGTACTTC. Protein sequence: CSVDGGATYEQYF.